Following are 6 T cell receptor beta chains from one sample sequenced in a study of HIV-infected children after antiretroviral therapy interruption. Treatment in this sample: PENTA 11 planned treatment interruption arm or continuous ART arm. Unique molecular identifiers were included in an RNA-based 3' RACE TCR library. TCRdb ran MiXCR on the 3' RACE reads and lists one entry per CDR3 protein. Seen here are over 7,000 distinct CDR3 sequences, about 17% observed once, and the top ten hold 12% to 15%. This material consisted of CD45RO+ CD8+ T cells from PBMCs, pooled from several time points, taken from a donor given antiretroviral therapy, either interrupted or continuous. As for subset: memory CD8+ CD45RO+ CD45RA- T cells. The receptors shown here come from a pool of human donors with HIV.

This clonotype was detected ten times or more. This chain joins TRBV5-1 and TRBJ2-1; possibly TRBD2 for D (6 bases). The CDR3 spans 16 residues. V was clipped by 4 bases and J by 6 bases, with 20 bases between them. Germline assignment: CDR1 SGHRS and CDR2 YFSETQ. The CDR3 DNA reads as TGCGCCAGCAGCAGCGTCGCGACTAGACTTGGCAATGAGCAGTTCTTC. Its protein is CASSSVATRLGNEQFF. The variable domain in full, with the rest retrieved from reference TRBV5-1 and TRBJ2-1, is KAGVTQTPRYLIKTRGQQVTLSCSPISGHRSVSWYQQTPGQGLQFLFEYFSETQRNKGNFPGRFSGRQFSNSRSEMNVSTLELGDSALYLCASSSVATRLGNEQFFGPGTRLTVL.

This clonotype was picked up a small number of times. Here the CDR3 DNA reads TGTGCCAGCAGCTTCAGCGGGGGGGCCGGGGATGAGCAGTTCTTC. Its translation: CASSFSGGAGDEQFF. V usage is TRBV7-2 and J usage is TRBJ2-1; the match to TRBD2 covers 10 bases. Germline V gives CDR1 SGHTA, CDR2 FQGNSA. The CDR3 extends over 15 amino acids. After removal of 3 bases from V and 8 bases from J, the junction contained 7 bases not matched to a gene.

This clonotype was recorded at least ten times. The junction differs from germline at one of its ends, possibly a read error. The chain is built from TRBV5-1 and TRBJ2-1; D might be TRBD2 (6 bases). Germline CDR1 is SGHRS and CDR2 is YFSETQ. The CDR3 extends over 15 amino acids. The DNA for the CDR3 is TGCGCCTGCAGCCCGGGAGTCCCTCGCATCGATGAGCAGTTCTTC. This gives the protein CACSPGVPRIDEQFF.

The chain is built from TRBV4-1 and TRBJ2-4; possibly TRBD1 for D (6 bases). The germline V gene encodes CDR1 MGHRA and CDR2 YSYEKL. The V gene lost 7 bases and the J gene lost 6 bases, with 22 bases spanning the gap. The CDR3 extends over 16 amino acids. The CDR3 DNA reads as TGCGCCAGCATCCTCAGAGGGGGAGTGGACGGAAACATTCAGTACTTC. Its protein is CASILRGGVDGNIQYF.

As concerns this clonotype: At one end, the junction sequence differs from germline, possibly due to a read error. The chain combines TRBV30 with TRBJ2-7; 11 bases match TRBD2. The length of the CDR3 is 10 residues. The germline gives CDR1 GTSNPN, CDR2 SVGIG (reference sequence). DNA for the CDR3: TGTGCCTGGACAACTAGCGGGAGAATCTTC. Its translation: CAWTTSGRIF.

This clonotype was detected ten times or more. V gene TRBV4-3 combines with J gene TRBJ2-3; D might be TRBD2 (5 bases). Trimming left V 1 base short and J 3 bases short, with 20 bases between. Germline CDR1 is LGHNA and CDR2 is YSLEER. The CDR3 contains 18 residues. In DNA form, the CDR3 reads TGCGCCAGCAGCCAAGTCGGTCGTGGAACGGGAAGGACAGATACGCAGTATTTT. This gives the protein CASSQVGRGTGRTDTQYF.